The 10 T cell receptor beta chains in this list originate from one sample, sequenced in a study of a mutant IDH1 vaccine in newly diagnosed glioma. Time point defined: week 11, during vaccination. Every vaccine dose comprised 300 ug of mutant IDH1 20-mer peptide plus topical imiquimod. No cognate antigen is known for these TCRs. This table comes from immunoSEQ multiplex PCR, and its TCRdb copy is limited to in-frame clones, with some not included. The repertoire holds 40,000 or so clones, with roughly 84% as singletons. The sequenced sample was PBMCs, obtained from a glioma patient whose treatment included an IDH1 peptide vaccine. The receptors here all came from a man aged 35-49 years with glioma.

Worth noting for this clone: At one end, the junction sequence differs from germline, possibly due to a read error. This sequence joins TRBV7-7 and TRBJ2-2, with 8 positions matching TRBD1. CDR1 is SSHAT, CDR2 FNYEAQ, per germline (reference sequence). The CDR3 length is 16 residues. As DNA, the CDR3 is TGTGCTAGCAGCTCCCGGACAGGGAAGAACACCGGGGAGCTGTTTTTT. Translated, it gives CASSSRTGKNTGELFF.

This clone turned up a few times. The chain uses TRBV5-5 and TRBJ1-1; D is possibly TRBD1 (6 bases). V was pared by 6 bases and J by 4 bases, with 13 bases between. CDR3 length equals 13 residues. Germline V gene data show CDR1 as SGHKS and CDR2 as YYEKEE (reference sequence). CDR3 region: CASILGGATEAFF. CDR3 nucleotide sequence: TGTGCCAGCATCCTGGGGGGGGCCACTGAAGCTTTCTTT. Full variable domain (outside the CDR3, taken from reference TRBV5-5 and TRBJ1-1): DAGVTQSPTHLIKTRGQQVTLRCSPISGHKSVSWYQQVLGQGPQFIFQYYEKEERGRGNFPDRFSARQFPNYSSELNVNALLLGDSALYLCASILGGATEAFFGQGTRLTVV.

This rearrangement joins TRBV5-1 to TRBJ1-5, with D possibly being TRBD1 (5 bases). CDR3 length: 15 amino acids. CDR1 and CDR2 from the germline V gene are SGHRS and YFSETQ. V was cut by 3 bases and J by 3 bases, with 13 bases left in between. CDR3 residues: CASSWGVGVNQPQHF. The DNA of the CDR3 is TGCGCCAGCAGCTGGGGGGTGGGGGTCAATCAGCCCCAGCATTTT.

This clone was seen a single time. J is TRBJ2-4 and V is TRBV9, with no clear D. Germline loops: CDR1 SGDLS, CDR2 YYNGEE. Trimming shortened V by 0 bases and J by 8 bases, and 9 bases separated the two germline ends. The CDR3 sequence is 13 residues long. The CDR3 nucleotides are TGTGCCAGCAGCGTAGGTTTCGTGGACATTCAGTACTTC. Its protein is CASSVGFVDIQYF.

The gene calls are TRBV10-2 and TRBJ2-5, with D perhaps assigned TRBD1 or TRBD2 (5 bases each). Germline V gene data show CDR1 as WSHSY and CDR2 as SAAADI. The CDR3 has 14 residues. V was trimmed by 8 bases and J by 5 bases, leaving 18 bases between them. The CDR3 region has the DNA TGCGCCAGCGGGGGTAGTCCTTTAAGGGAGACCCAGTACTTC. It translates to CASGGSPLRETQYF.

The chain links TRBV7-2 to TRBJ2-5; 11 bases are a match to TRBD2. With V trimmed by 8 bases and J by 1 base, 3 bases remained unmatched. Germline CDR1 SGHTA, CDR2 FQGNSA. This CDR3 contains 14 residues. The CDR3 sequence: CASSLAGAQETQYF. The DNA for the CDR3 is TGTGCCAGCTCACTAGCGGGAGCCCAAGAGACCCAGTACTTC. Full variable domain (rest looked up from reference TRBV7-2 and TRBJ2-5): GAGVSQSPSNKVTEKGKDVELRCDPISGHTALYWYRQSLGQGLEFLIYFQGNSAPDKSGLPSDRFSAERTGGSVSTLTIQRTQQEDSAVYLCASSLAGAQETQYFGPGTRLLVL.

V and J are TRBV29-1 and TRBJ1-4; the D is unclear. V was clipped by 6 bases and J by 7 bases, with 15 bases between them. The CDR3 has 13 residues. Germline CDR1 is SQVTM and CDR2 is ANQGSEA. CDR3 bases: TGCAGCGTGGAAAGGAGGTCCGGTGAAAAACTGTTTTTT. Amino acid sequence: CSVERRSGEKLFF.

This chain links TRBV5-1 with TRBJ2-2, with 9 positions matching TRBD1. This CDR3 has 16 residues. Looked up from germline, CDR1 is SGHRS and CDR2 is YFSETQ. Germline trimming cut 6 bases from V and 6 bases from J; bases unmatched to any gene: 12. The CDR3 loop is CASTGMGQGRAGELFF. The CDR3 nucleotides are TGCGCCAGCACCGGCATGGGACAGGGACGGGCCGGGGAGCTGTTTTTT.

This rearrangement joins TRBV4-1 to TRBJ2-7; 9 nucleotides align to TRBD2. Germline assignment: CDR1 MGHRA and CDR2 YSYEKL. CDR3 length equals 15 residues. The J segment lost 3 bases and the V segment lost 3 bases, leaving 6 bases of the junction unmatched. The CDR3 coding sequence is TGCGCCAGCAGCCAGGGGACTAGCACCATCTACGAGCAGTACTTC. This gives the protein CASSQGTSTIYEQYF.

As DNA, the CDR3 is TGTGCCAGCGCCGGGGTTATCGCAGATACGCAGTATTTT. The encoded protein is CASAGVIADTQYF. The V call is TRBV7-6, the J call TRBJ2-3; possibly TRBD2 for D (5 bases). Germline V gives CDR1 SGHVS, CDR2 FNYEAQ. This CDR3 region has 13 residues. V was trimmed by 8 bases and J by 4 bases, leaving 13 bases between them. Full variable domain (rest looked up from reference TRBV7-6 and TRBJ2-3): GAGVSQSPRYKVTKRGQDVALRCDPISGHVSLYWYRQALGQGPEFLTYFNYEAQQDKSGLPNDRFSAERPEGSISTLTIQRTEQRDSAMYRCASAGVIADTQYFGPGTRLTVL.